In its sample, the clone carrying this T cell receptor (beta chain) was seen a few times. What it binds is not known. The CDR3 is made up of 14 amino acids. Germline values: CDR1 PRHDT, CDR2 FYEKMQ (reference sequence). The germline V and J ends were trimmed by 6 bases and 1 base, with 9 bases remaining between them. The data belong to a study of molecular identifiers for immune sequencing clone quantification. TCRdb fed the PCR reads into MiXCR, producing one record per CDR3 protein. The sample comprises approximately 670,000 distinct CDR3 sequences, about 20% of which are singletons, and around 0.86% rests with the top ten. Naive CD8 libraries came from around 20,000 to 990,000 sorted cells with 10%, 30% or 50% RNA. Whole-study results and caveats: Effector cells kept over 99% of their molecules in clones above 20 RNA copies, while naive cells kept under 1% there. Reports indicate spiked Jurkat TCR RNA from one cell could be found among about a million naive cells. Identical barcode-sharing TCR molecules could lead to underestimated sizes for highly expanded clones.

This receptor was identified in a human donor in good health. Some libraries in this study had Jurkat cell RNA spiked in. Input material: naive CD8+ T cells from blood, with Jurkat cell RNA spiked in. Described subset: FACS-sorted CD8+CD4-CCR7+CD45RA+ naive T cells. The rearrangement joins TRBV13 to TRBJ2-2; D call uncertain. CDR3 DNA: TGTGCCAGCAGAGGCGGTGTGAACACCGGGGAGCTGTTTTTT. It codes for CASRGGVNTGELFF.